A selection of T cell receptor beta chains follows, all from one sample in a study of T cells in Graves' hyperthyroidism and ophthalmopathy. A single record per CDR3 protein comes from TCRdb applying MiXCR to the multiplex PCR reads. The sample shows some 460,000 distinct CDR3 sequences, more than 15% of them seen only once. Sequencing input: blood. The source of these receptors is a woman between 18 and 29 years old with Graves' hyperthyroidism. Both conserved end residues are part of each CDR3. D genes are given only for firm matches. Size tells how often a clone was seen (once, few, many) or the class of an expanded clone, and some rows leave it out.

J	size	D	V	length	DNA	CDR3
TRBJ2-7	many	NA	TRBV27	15	TGTGCCAGCAGTTTGGGTTTACCAGAACGCGACGAGCAGTACTTC	CASSLGLPERDEQYF
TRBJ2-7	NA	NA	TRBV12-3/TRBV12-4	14	TGTGCCAGCAGTATACGGCACGGGCTGGACGAGCAGTACTTC	CASSIRHGLDEQYF
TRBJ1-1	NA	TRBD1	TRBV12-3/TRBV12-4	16	TGTGCCAGCAGTCCCACCAAGACAGGGGATAACACTGAAGCTTTCTTT	CASSPTKTGDNTEAFF
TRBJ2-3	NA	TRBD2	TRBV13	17	TGTGCCAGCAGCTCATCCCAAAAGGGACTAGCAAAAGATACGCAGTATTTT	CASSSSQKGLAKDTQYF
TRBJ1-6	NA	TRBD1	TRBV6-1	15	TGTGCCAGCACACGGGACAGCTCCTATAATTCACCCCTCCACTTT	CASTRDSSYNSPLHF
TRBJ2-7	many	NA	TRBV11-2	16	TGTGCCAGCAGCTTAGAGAGGTATATGCCCTTTAACGAGCAGTACTTC	CASSLERYMPFNEQYF
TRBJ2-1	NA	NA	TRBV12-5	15	TGTGCTAGTGTCCCGGTACTCGTCTCCTACAATGAGCAGTTCTTC	CASVPVLVSYNEQFF
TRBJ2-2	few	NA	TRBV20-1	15	TGCAGTGCTAGAGATCCCAGGTCCCAGACCGGGGAGCTGTTTTTT	CSARDPRSQTGELFF
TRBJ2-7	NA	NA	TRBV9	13	TGTGCCAGCGGAGGGGTCAGTACCTACGAGCAGTACTTC	CASGGVSTYEQYF
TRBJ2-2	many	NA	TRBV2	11	TGTGCCACCGGAAACACCGGGGAGCTGTTTTTT	CATGNTGELFF
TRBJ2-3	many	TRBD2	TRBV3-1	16	TGTGCCAGCAGCCATGGAGGCGGGGGGGCCTCAGATACGCAGTATTTT	CASSHGGGGASDTQYF
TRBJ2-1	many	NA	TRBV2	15	TGTGCCAGCAGCAGGGGCAGTGGGGCCCTCAATGAGCAGTTCTTC	CASSRGSGALNEQFF
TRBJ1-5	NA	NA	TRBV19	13	TGTGCCAGTAGTACAGTAAGCAATCAGCCCCAGCATTTT	CASSTVSNQPQHF
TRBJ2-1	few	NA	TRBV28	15	TGTGCCAGCAGTCCGGGGCACGAGAGTGGGGATGAGCAGTTCTTC	CASSPGHESGDEQFF
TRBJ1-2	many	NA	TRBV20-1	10	TGCAGTGCTGAAGCCAGAGGCTACACCTTC	CSAEARGYTF
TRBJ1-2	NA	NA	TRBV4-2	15	TGTGCCAGCAGCCGAGTGGATGGTGGCGACTATGGCTACACCTTC	CASSRVDGGDYGYTF
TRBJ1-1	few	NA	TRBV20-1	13	TGCAGTGCTAGGTGGGGAAGTCGAACTGAAGCTTTCTTT	CSARWGSRTEAFF
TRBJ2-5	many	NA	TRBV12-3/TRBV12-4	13	TGTGCCAGCAGTTTCTACACCCAAGAGACCCAGTACTTC	CASSFYTQETQYF
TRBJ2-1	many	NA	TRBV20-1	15	TGCAGTGCTAGAGCCAGTCGCGTCCGCGCGCATGAGCAGTTCTTC	CSARASRVRAHEQFF
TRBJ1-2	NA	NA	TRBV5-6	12	TGTGCCAGCAGCCCGGTTGGACGGGGCTACACCTTC	CASSPVGRGYTF
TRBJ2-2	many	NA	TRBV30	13	TGTGCCTGGAGTAAGGCCAGGACCGGGGAGCTGTTTTTT	CAWSKARTGELFF
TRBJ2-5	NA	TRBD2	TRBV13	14	TGCGCCAGCAGCCAAGCTAGCGGGATTCGGACCCAGTACTTC	CASSQASGIRTQYF
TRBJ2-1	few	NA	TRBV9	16	TGTGCCAGCAGCCTCGCCTGGCGCGACTCCTACAATGAGCAGTTCTTC	CASSLAWRDSYNEQFF
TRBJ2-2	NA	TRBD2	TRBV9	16	TGTGCCAGCAGCGTAGAATCGGGAGGGAACACCGGGGAGCTGTTTTTT	CASSVESGGNTGELFF
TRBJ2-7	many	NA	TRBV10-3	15	TGTGCCATCAGTTCTAATACAGGTACCCCCTACGAGCAGTACTTC	CAISSNTGTPYEQYF
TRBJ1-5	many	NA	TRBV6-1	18	TGTGCCAGCAGTGAAGCGCTGGGCAGGGTCTATAGCAATCAGCCCCAGCATTTT	CASSEALGRVYSNQPQHF
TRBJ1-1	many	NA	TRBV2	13	TGTGCCAGCAGTGAGTGGGGCGGCACTGAAGCTTTCTTT	CASSEWGGTEAFF
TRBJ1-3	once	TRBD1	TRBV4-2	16	TGTGCCAGCACTCGGGACAGGTCAAGCTCTGGAAACACCATATATTTT	CASTRDRSSSGNTIYF
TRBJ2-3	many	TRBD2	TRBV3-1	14	TGTGCCAGCAGCCCCGGGACTAGCCAAGATACGCAGTATTTT	CASSPGTSQDTQYF
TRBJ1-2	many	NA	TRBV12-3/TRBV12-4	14	TGTGCCAGCACCGCGGGGGGCGCGGGGTATGGCTACACCTTC	CASTAGGAGYGYTF
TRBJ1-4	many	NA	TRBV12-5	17	TGTGCTAGTGGGAAGACAGGTTACTCTGCAACTAATGAAAAACTGTTTTTT	CASGKTGYSATNEKLFF
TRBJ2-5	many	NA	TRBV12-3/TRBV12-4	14	TGTGCCAGCAGTTCAGGGGAGTGGGGTGAGACCCAGTACTTC	CASSSGEWGETQYF
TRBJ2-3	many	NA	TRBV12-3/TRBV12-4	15	TGTGCCAGCAGTTTAGAGGGCCTAAGCACAGATACGCAGTATTTT	CASSLEGLSTDTQYF
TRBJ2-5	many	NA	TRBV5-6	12	TGTGCCAGCAGCTTGGACGCGGACTACCAGTACTTC	CASSLDADYQYF
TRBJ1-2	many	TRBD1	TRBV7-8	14	TGTGCCAGCAGCCCACGGGACAGAAACTATGGCTACACCTTC	CASSPRDRNYGYTF
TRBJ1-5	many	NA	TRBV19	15	TGTGCCAGTAGTATAGTGAGGACAGTAAATCAGCCCCAGCATTTT	CASSIVRTVNQPQHF
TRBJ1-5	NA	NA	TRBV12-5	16	TGTGCTAGTGGTTTGGGGCAGGGAAACAGCAATCAGCCCCAGCATTTT	CASGLGQGNSNQPQHF
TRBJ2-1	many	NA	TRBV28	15	TGTGCCAGCAGTTTAGTAGGCGGGGTGTACAATGAGCAGTTCTTC	CASSLVGGVYNEQFF
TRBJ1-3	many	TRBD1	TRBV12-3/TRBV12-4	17	TGTGCCAGCAGTTTAGACGGGACAGGGACCACTGGAAACACCATATATTTT	CASSLDGTGTTGNTIYF
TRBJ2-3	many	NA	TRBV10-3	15	TGTGCCATCAGACCTGGGCGGACTAGCACAGATACGCAGTATTTT	CAIRPGRTSTDTQYF
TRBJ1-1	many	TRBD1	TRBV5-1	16	TGCGCCAGCAGCTTGGAACAGGGGAATATCTACACTGAAGCTTTCTTT	CASSLEQGNIYTEAFF
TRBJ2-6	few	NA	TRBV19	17	TGTGCCAGTTCCCGGAGAGCCCTCCCCACTGGGGCCAACGTCCTGACTTTC	CASSRRALPTGANVLTF
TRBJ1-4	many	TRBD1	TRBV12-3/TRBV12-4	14	TGTGCCAGCAGATCGGACAGGCATAATGAAAAACTGTTTTTT	CASRSDRHNEKLFF
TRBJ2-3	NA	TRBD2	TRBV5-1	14	TGCGCCAGCAGCGCGAGGACTAGCTACGATACGCAGTATTTT	CASSARTSYDTQYF
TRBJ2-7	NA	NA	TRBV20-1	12	TGCAGTGTCACCGGACCGAGCTACGAGCAGTACTTC	CSVTGPSYEQYF
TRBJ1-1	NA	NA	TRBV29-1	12	TGCAGCGTTGAAGAGTTGAACACTGAAGCTTTCTTT	CSVEELNTEAFF
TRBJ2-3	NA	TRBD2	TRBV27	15	TGTGCCAGCAGTTTATGGTCGCGGGAGGCAGATACGCAGTATTTT	CASSLWSREADTQYF
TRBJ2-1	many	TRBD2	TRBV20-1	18	TGCAGTGCTAGAGATGGGGGAGCTAGCGGGCAGCTTTACAATGAGCAGTTCTTC	CSARDGGASGQLYNEQFF
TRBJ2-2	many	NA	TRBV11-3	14	TGTGCCAGCAGTCATTCACCGAACACCGGGGAGCTGTTTTTT	CASSHSPNTGELFF
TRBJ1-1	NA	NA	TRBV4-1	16	TGCGCCAGCAGCCAGACCGGATGGCAGGGAGGCACTGAAGCTTTCTTT	CASSQTGWQGGTEAFF
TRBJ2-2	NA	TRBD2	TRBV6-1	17	TGTGCCAGCAGGGACTCTCTAGCGGGGGGGCGAACCGGGGAGCTGTTTTTT	CASRDSLAGGRTGELFF
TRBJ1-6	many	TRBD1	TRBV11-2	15	TGTGCCAGCAGCTCTGGTGGGACAGCTAATTCACCCCTCCACTTT	CASSSGGTANSPLHF
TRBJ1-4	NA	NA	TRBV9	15	TGTGCCAGCAGCGTAGGTCCAGGAATGAATGAAAAACTGTTTTTT	CASSVGPGMNEKLFF